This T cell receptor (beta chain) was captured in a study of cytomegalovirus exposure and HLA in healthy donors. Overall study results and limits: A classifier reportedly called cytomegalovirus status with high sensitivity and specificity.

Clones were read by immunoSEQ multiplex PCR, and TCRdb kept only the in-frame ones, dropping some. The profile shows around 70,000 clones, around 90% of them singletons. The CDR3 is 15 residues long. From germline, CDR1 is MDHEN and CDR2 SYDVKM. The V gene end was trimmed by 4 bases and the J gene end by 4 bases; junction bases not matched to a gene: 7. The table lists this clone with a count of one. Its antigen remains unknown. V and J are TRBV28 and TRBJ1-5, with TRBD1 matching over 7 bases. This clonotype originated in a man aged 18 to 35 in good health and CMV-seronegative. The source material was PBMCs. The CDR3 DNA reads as TGTGCCAGCAGTTCCTCGACAGGGTTGAATCAGCCCCAGCATTTT. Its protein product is CASSSSTGLNQPQHF.